The 18 T cell receptor beta chains below all came from one sample that was sequenced in a study of cytotoxic CD8 clonotypes in ibrutinib-treated CLL. Measured with immunoSEQ multiplex PCR; TCRdb has only the in-frame clones, and not every one. The profile covers 60,000 to 95,000 clones, with around four fifths appearing a single time and around 36% taken by the ten largest. This specimen was PBMCs, taken after 24 months of ibrutinib treatment. The receptors come from a human donor with chronic lymphocytic leukemia.

This clone was recorded once. This chain links TRBV18 with TRBJ1-4, with a tentative D call TRBD1 (6 bases). The CDR3 length is 15 residues. Trimming shortened V by 0 bases and J by 8 bases, and 13 bases separated the two germline ends. Germline V gene data show CDR1 as KGHSH and CDR2 as LQKENI. This chain's CDR3 is CASSPPGAGAEKLFF. The CDR3 DNA reads TGTGCCAGCTCACCACCGGGCGCAGGGGCGGAAAAACTGTTTTTT.

This chain joins TRBV18 and TRBJ2-5, with TRBD1 identical over 8 bases. Unmatched junction bases numbered 7, after V lost 3 bases and J lost 13 bases. The germline V gene has CDR1 KGHSH and CDR2 LQKENI. The CDR3 has 12 amino acids. The CDR3, as DNA: TGTGCCAGCTCACCCGACAGGGGCGCGCCGTACTTC. It specifies CASSPDRGAPYF.

This clone was recorded once. The V and J genes are TRBV9 and TRBJ1-1, with a possible D match to TRBD1 (6 bases). The germline V and J ends were trimmed by 0 bases and 4 bases, with 13 bases remaining between them. Germline CDR1 reads SGDLS; CDR2 reads YYNGEE. There are 15 residues in the CDR3. The CDR3 reads CASSVVGGGITEAFF. In DNA form, the CDR3 reads TGTGCCAGCAGCGTAGTAGGGGGAGGGATCACTGAAGCTTTCTTT.

This clone was counted a few times. The chain combines TRBV5-4 with TRBJ2-1; TRBD2 matches at 10 bases. The germline gives CDR1 SGHNT, CDR2 YYREEE (reference sequence). The CDR3 runs to 16 residues. J was trimmed by 1 base and V by 3 bases; bases with no gene match: 4. The CDR3 coding sequence is TGTGCCAGCAGCTGGGGTAGCGGGAGGTCCTACAATGAGCAGTTCTTC. Translation: CASSWGSGRSYNEQFF.

The chain carries TRBV19 and TRBJ1-1, with 9 bases lining up with TRBD1. CDR3 length: 17 residues. The junction had 7 bases not matched to a gene; V was cut back by 2 bases and J by 0 bases. Germline V gene sequence: CDR1 LNHDA, CDR2 SQIVND (reference sequence). CDR3 coding DNA: TGTGCCAGTAGTATAAGGGGACAGGGTTTCATGAACACTGAAGCTTTCTTT. Protein: CASSIRGQGFMNTEAFF. Full variable domain (rest looked up from reference TRBV19 and TRBJ1-1): DGGITQSPKYLFRKEGQNVTLSCEQNLNHDAMYWYRQDPGQGLRLIYYSQIVNDFQKGDIAEGYSVSREKKESFPLTVTSAQKNPTAFYLCASSIRGQGFMNTEAFFGQGTRLTVV.

The chain links TRBV30 to TRBJ2-6, with D perhaps matching TRBD2 (6 bases). The germline V gene has CDR1 GTSNPN and CDR2 SVGIG (reference sequence). With 6 bases removed from V and 1 base from J, the gap between germline ends came to 7 bases. The CDR3 covers 13 residues. CDR3 nucleotides: TGTGCCTGTGGGACTTCTGGGGCCAACGTCCTGACTTTC. This sequence encodes CACGTSGANVLTF.

V and J are TRBV19 and TRBJ2-1; 11 bases are shared with TRBD2. CDR1 and CDR2 from the germline V gene are LNHDA and SQIVND (reference sequence). The CDR3 totals 16 residues. After removal of 6 bases from V and 8 bases from J, the junction contained 12 bases not matched to a gene. CDR3 nucleotide sequence: TGTGCCAGTAGGGATGTTAGCGGGAGGGCCGTAGATGAGCAGTTCTTC. This gives the protein CASRDVSGRAVDEQFF.

This rearrangement joins TRBV5-4 to TRBJ2-7, with D possibly TRBD1 on 5 matching bases. V lost 0 bases and J 1 base, leaving 8 bases between the germline ends. This CDR3 is 14 amino acids long. Germline loops: CDR1 SGHNT, CDR2 YYREEE (reference sequence). DNA for the CDR3: TGTGCCAGCAGCTTGGATAGGGGATCCTACGAGCAGTACTTC. It is translated as CASSLDRGSYEQYF.

The chain uses TRBV7-9 and TRBJ1-2, with D possibly TRBD1 on 5 matching bases. The germline V gene has CDR1 SEHNR and CDR2 FQNEAQ (reference sequence). V gave up 3 bases and J gave up 0 bases, with 8 bases separating them. This CDR3 is built from 14 residues. This CDR3 is CASSLGQPNYGYTF. The CDR3 DNA sequence: TGTGCCAGCAGCTTGGGGCAGCCTAACTATGGCTACACCTTC.

This clone has a handful of counts. The V call is TRBV19, the J call TRBJ1-4; TRBD1 might be the D (5 bases). The CDR3 runs 12 residues. The V gene's germline CDR1 is LNHDA and CDR2 SQIVND (reference sequence). V gave up 5 bases and J gave up 5 bases, with 6 bases separating them. Written as DNA, the CDR3 is TGTGCCAGTAGTCGACAGAATGAAAAACTGTTTTTT. Its translation is CASSRQNEKLFF.

The CDR3: CASSARDRAYGYTF. Written as DNA, the CDR3 is TGTGCCAGCAGCGCCCGGGACAGGGCCTATGGCTACACCTTC. The chain is built from TRBV11-1 and TRBJ1-2; 9 positions match TRBD1. Germline trimming cut 5 bases from V and 4 bases from J; bases unmatched to any gene: 5. The CDR3 loop spans 14 amino acids. Germline V lookup: CDR1 SGHAT, CDR2 FQDESV (reference sequence).

This clone came up once. This rearrangement joins TRBV14 to TRBJ2-3, with 12 bases lining up with TRBD1. The CDR3 is made up of 17 amino acids. Trimming removed 0 bases from V and 4 bases from J; junction bases left unmatched: 5. The germline V gene has CDR1 SGHDN and CDR2 FVKESK. The CDR3 nucleotides read TGTGCCAGCAGCCAAGACAGGGGACAGGGGGCGGCAGATACGCAGTATTTT. It specifies CASSQDRGQGAADTQYF.

This clone was counted a single time. The chain recombines TRBV5-6 with TRBJ1-4; 10 bases align to TRBD1. Germline CDR1 SGHDT, CDR2 YYEEEE. Losses at the gene ends were 4 bases for V and 8 bases for J; bases not matched to a gene: 8. The CDR3 runs 15 residues. CDR3 sequence (DNA): TGTGCCAGCAGCCCGGGGGACAGGGGCGCCGAAAAACTGTTTTTT. Its translation: CASSPGDRGAEKLFF.

This clone was recorded a few times. The CDR3 DNA is TGTGCCTGGAGTTTAGGGGGCGCGGCCTACGAGCAGTACTTC. Its protein is CAWSLGGAAYEQYF. V gene TRBV30 combines with J gene TRBJ2-7; 7 positions agree with TRBD1. In germline, CDR1 is GTSNPN, CDR2 SVGIG (reference sequence). V dropped 2 bases and J dropped 2; count of bases not matched to a gene: 6. The CDR3 sequence is 14 residues long. The whole variable domain, remainder taken from reference TRBV30 and TRBJ2-7, is SQTIHQWPATLVQPVGSPLSLECTVEGTSNPNLYWYRQAAGRGLQLLFYSVGIGQISSEVPQNLSASRPQDRQFILSSKKLLLSDSGFYLCAWSLGGAAYEQYFGPGTRLTVT.

The chain is built from TRBV19 and TRBJ2-1; D may be TRBD2 (5 bases). Per the germline V gene, CDR1 is LNHDA and CDR2 is SQIVND (reference sequence). The CDR3 sequence is 15 residues long. Trimming took 2 bases from V and 3 from J, leaving 11 bases between them. Here the CDR3 DNA reads TGTGCCAGTAGTATACCCCAAACTAGCTACAATGAGCAGTTCTTC. Encoded protein: CASSIPQTSYNEQFF.

The rearrangement links TRBV7-2 to TRBJ2-1; 8 bases line up with TRBD2. The V segment lost 5 bases and the J segment 8 bases; nucleotides outside the gene matches: 14. CDR1 and CDR2 from the germline V gene are SGHTA and FQGNSA. CDR3 size: 16 residues. CDR3 region: CASSPRGAGGRDEQFF. CDR3 nucleotides: TGTGCCAGCAGCCCCCGGGGGGCGGGAGGACGGGATGAGCAGTTCTTC.

The chain couples TRBV9 to TRBJ2-7, with TRBD1 identical over 9 bases. CDR3 length: 16 amino acids. The V gene end was trimmed by 4 bases and the J gene end by 1 base; junction bases not matched to a gene: 9. Germline V lookup: CDR1 SGDLS, CDR2 YYNGEE. In DNA form, the CDR3 reads TGTGCCAGCAGCCGTAGAGGGGACAGGGATTCCTACGAGCAGTACTTC. Protein product: CASSRRGDRDSYEQYF.

The chain combines TRBV19 with TRBJ2-7; 8 nucleotides line up with TRBD1. The V segment lost 8 bases and the J segment 1 base; nucleotides outside the gene matches: 10. The CDR3 is 15 amino acids. The germline gives CDR1 LNHDA, CDR2 SQIVND (reference sequence). CDR3 sequence: CASGSGTGFSYEQYF. CDR3 in DNA: TGTGCCAGTGGATCCGGGACAGGTTTTTCCTACGAGCAGTACTTC.